The next 19 T cell receptor beta chains were all read from a single sample in a study of blood T cell repertoires in COVID-19. The assay was immunoSEQ multiplex PCR, and TCRdb's table has in-frame clones only and misses some. Of approximately 170,000 clones in the sample, 70% to 90% were seen once. The sample was peripheral blood. The receptors stem from a woman over 75 with COVID-19, enrolled during active disease.

This sequence joins TRBV18 and TRBJ2-5, with 11 positions matching TRBD2. This CDR3 is built from 15 residues. V trimming: 3 bases; J trimming: 1 base; junction bases outside the gene matches: 1. Per germline, CDR1 KGHSH and CDR2 LQKENI. CDR3 sequence: CASSPTSGSQETQYF. The CDR3 bases are TGTGCCAGCTCACCCACTAGCGGGAGCCAAGAGACCCAGTACTTC. Using reference TRBV18 and TRBJ2-5 for the parts outside the CDR3, the full variable domain is NAGVMQNPRHLVRRRGQEARLRCSPMKGHSHVYWYRQLPEEGLKFMVYLQKENIIDESGMPKERFSAEFPKEGPSILRIQQVVRGDSAAYFCASSPTSGSQETQYFGPGTRLLVL.

J is TRBJ1-1 and V is TRBV7-3; possibly TRBD1 for D (6 bases). The ends were cut back, 5 bases at V and 1 base at J, with 8 bases in the middle. Looked up from germline, CDR1 is SGHTA and CDR2 is FQGTGA. This CDR3 region has 13 residues. The CDR3: CASSIQGNTEAFF. The CDR3 region has the DNA TGTGCCAGCAGCATACAGGGGAACACTGAAGCTTTCTTT.

This clone was found a few times. The gene calls are TRBV15 and TRBJ1-1; D might be TRBD1 (5 bases). Germline V gene data show CDR1 as LNHNV and CDR2 as YYDKDF (reference sequence). The CDR3 has 14 amino acids. Between the trimmed V and J ends, which lost 0 bases and 5 bases, there was a span of 10 bases. The CDR3 region is CATSREAGRTEAFF. The CDR3 DNA sequence: TGTGCCACCAGCAGAGAAGCGGGACGGACTGAAGCTTTCTTT.

The chain joins TRBV18 to TRBJ2-7; 7 nucleotides line up with TRBD2. The CDR3 has 11 residues. Germline trimming cut 6 bases from V and 7 bases from J; bases unmatched to any gene: 3. Germline CDR1 is KGHSH and CDR2 is LQKENI. CDR3 amino acids: CASSPGGEQYF. Here the CDR3 DNA reads TGTGCCAGCTCGCCCGGGGGGGAGCAGTACTTC.

This chain uses TRBV3-1 (or the pseudogene TRBV3-2) with TRBJ1-1, with a weak D call TRBD1 (5 bases). V was clipped by 4 bases and J by 3 bases, with 12 bases between them. CDR1 and CDR2 from the germline V gene are LGHDT and YNNKEL (reference sequence). This CDR3 is built from 14 residues. CDR3 DNA: TGTGCCAGCAGCCCCCTCGGGGGTGACACTGAAGCTTTCTTT. It specifies CASSPLGGDTEAFF.

J is TRBJ2-1 and V is TRBV29-1; 7 bases fit TRBD1. From germline, CDR1 is SQVTM and CDR2 ANQGSEA. The V segment lost 7 bases and the J segment 2 bases; nucleotides outside the gene matches: 8. The CDR3 is made up of 14 amino acids. DNA for the CDR3: TGCAGCGGCTGGACAGGTGGTGCCTACAATGAGCAGTTCTTC. The encoded protein is CSGWTGGAYNEQFF.

V and J are TRBV6-5 and TRBJ1-1; D gene unclear. CDR1 is MNHEY and CDR2 is SVGAGI in the germline V gene. V lost 10 bases to trimming and J lost 3 bases, with 12 bases between them. The CDR3 contains 12 residues. CDR3 region: CATRRVDTEAFF. The DNA for the CDR3 is TGTGCCACACGGAGGGTCGACACTGAAGCTTTCTTT.

This sequence joins TRBV6-1 and TRBJ2-5; 7 bases line up with TRBD2. Germline V gene lookup returns CDR1 MNHNS and CDR2 SASEGT. The CDR3 loop spans 14 amino acids. With 2 bases clipped from V and 8 bases from J, the junction kept 8 bases outside the gene matches. Here the CDR3 reads CASSESWGGRTQYF. For the CDR3, the DNA is TGTGCCAGCAGTGAAAGCTGGGGGGGGAGAACCCAGTACTTC.

This chain links TRBV18 with TRBJ1-5; D may be TRBD1 (6 bases). This CDR3 spans 13 amino acids. V was pared by 6 bases and J by 5 bases, with 11 bases between. CDR1 and CDR2 (germline): KGHSH, LQKENI. CDR3 sequence: CASSDAGDQPQHF. CDR3 DNA sequence: TGTGCCAGCTCGGACGCAGGGGATCAGCCCCAGCATTTT.

This clone was observed once. The chain carries TRBV3-1 (or the pseudogene TRBV3-2) and TRBJ2-7; D is perhaps TRBD1 (5 bases). In germline, CDR1 is LGHDT, CDR2 YNNKEL (reference sequence). The CDR3 sequence is 15 residues long. V lost 1 base and J lost 4, with 14 bases in between. CDR3 region: CASSQGLGQNYEQYF. The CDR3 DNA follows: TGTGCCAGCAGCCAAGGATTAGGACAAAATTACGAGCAGTACTTC.

The V call is TRBV4-2, the J call TRBJ1-5; 11 nucleotides align to TRBD1. Germline loops: CDR1 LGHNA, CDR2 YNFKEQ. Unmatched junction bases numbered 8, after V lost 1 base and J lost 6 bases. There are 17 residues in the CDR3. The CDR3 DNA sequence: TGTGCCAGCAGCCAAGGTACCGGGACAGGGGGTATTCAGCCCCAGCATTTT. It yields the protein CASSQGTGTGGIQPQHF.

The gene calls are TRBV7-3 and TRBJ2-5; D perhaps matches TRBD2 (5 bases). The V gene lost 1 base and the J gene lost 1 base, with 16 bases spanning the gap. The CDR3 runs 17 residues. CDR1 and CDR2 (germline): SGHTA, FQGTGA. CDR3 coding DNA: TGTGCCAGCAGCTTAATGTCCCTAGCTGGATCCCAAGAGACCCAGTACTTC. This translates into CASSLMSLAGSQETQYF. The full variable domain, in which reference TRBV7-3 and TRBJ2-5 provide the parts outside the CDR3, is GAGVSQTPSNKVTEKGKYVELRCDPISGHTALYWYRQSLGQGPEFLIYFQGTGAADDSGLPNDRFFAVRPEGSVSTLKIQRTERGDSAVYLCASSLMSLAGSQETQYFGPGTRLLVL.

This sequence joins TRBV5-1 and TRBJ2-7, with 8 bases fitting TRBD1. The CDR3 sequence is 14 residues long. V dropped 7 bases and J dropped 2; count of bases not matched to a gene: 8. The V gene's germline CDR1 is SGHRS and CDR2 YFSETQ. The CDR3 sequence is CASRPTGDAYEQYF. In DNA, the CDR3 is TGCGCCAGCCGGCCGACAGGGGATGCCTACGAGCAGTACTTC. The complete variable domain, with remaining parts taken from reference TRBV5-1 and TRBJ2-7, reads KAGVTQTPRYLIKTRGQQVTLSCSPISGHRSVSWYQQTPGQGLQFLFEYFSETQRNKGNFPGRFSGRQFSNSRSEMNVSTLELGDSALYLCASRPTGDAYEQYFGPGTRLTVT.

The J gene is TRBJ1-4, the V gene TRBV4-3, with D possibly TRBD1 on 6 matching bases. V shed 3 bases and J shed 7 bases, with 9 bases lying between them. CDR3 size: 13 residues. Germline V gene sequence: CDR1 LGHNA, CDR2 YSLEER. In DNA, the CDR3 is TGCGCCAGCAGCCAGGGGGCTTTTGAAAAACTGTTTTTT. Amino acid sequence: CASSQGAFEKLFF.

V is TRBV6-2 or TRBV6-3 and J is TRBJ2-5; tentatively, D is TRBD2 (5 bases). The V gene lost 0 bases and the J gene lost 5 bases, with 19 bases spanning the gap. The CDR3 is 17 amino acids. Germline lookup yields CDR1 MNHEY and CDR2 SVGEGT. The CDR3 coding sequence is TGTGCCAGCAGTTACTCGGCGCGGGTGGCCCCGTGGGAGACCCAGTACTTC. Its protein is CASSYSARVAPWETQYF.

The DNA for the CDR3 is TGTGCCAGCACAGACCACGGGTTAGCCAATGAGCAGTTCTTC. As protein: CASTDHGLANEQFF. The V call is TRBV6-5, the J call TRBJ2-1; D gene ambiguous. CDR1 and CDR2 (germline): MNHEY, SVGAGI. V lost 7 bases, J lost 6 bases, and 16 bases lay in between. There are 14 residues in the CDR3.

The chain has TRBV2 and TRBJ2-7; 13 bases line up with TRBD2. The V gene end was trimmed by 6 bases and the J gene end by 5 bases; junction bases not matched to a gene: 10. Germline CDR1 is SNHLY and CDR2 is FYNNEI. This CDR3 region has 16 residues. CDR3 coding DNA: TGTGCCAGCAGGTTGAACGGACTAGCGGGAGTACACGAGCAGTACTTC. This gives the protein CASRLNGLAGVHEQYF.

V usage is TRBV28 and J usage is TRBJ1-6; D is unresolved. Trimming cost V 2 bases and J 9 bases, with 14 bases left between them. The CDR3 runs to 15 residues. Germline-derived CDR1 and CDR2 are MDHEN and SYDVKM. CDR3 nucleotides: TGTGCCAGCAGTTTAGAGGTCTCGGTCGGTTCACCCCTCCACTTT. Translated: CASSLEVSVGSPLHF.

The rearrangement uses TRBV6-6 and TRBJ2-5; 8 bases are shared with TRBD2. The CDR3 loop spans 14 amino acids. V gave up 8 bases and J gave up 0 bases; unmatched junction bases: 5. Germline CDR1 and CDR2: MNHNY and SVGAGI (reference sequence). CDR3 sequence: CASVASGYQETQYF. In DNA form, the CDR3 reads TGTGCCAGCGTGGCTAGCGGGTACCAAGAGACCCAGTACTTC.